The 30 T cell receptor beta chains listed next were all sequenced from one sample in a study of T cells after yellow fever vaccination. Each CDR3 protein is one row after TCRdb ran MiXCR on the 5' RACE reads. The data show under 250,000 distinct CDR3 sequences, 2.5% to 3.5% seen once. Sequencing was performed on CD4+ T cells sorted from PBMCs, taken 10 days after the yellow fever booster vaccination. Every receptor here comes from a man aged 18 to 29 who received the YFV17D yellow fever vaccine.

This clonotype showed up just a few times. The chain recombines TRBV5-6 with TRBJ1-1, with D possibly TRBD1 on 5 matching bases. Germline values: CDR1 SGHDT, CDR2 YYEEEE. This CDR3 region has 14 residues. Trimming cost V 2 bases and J 5 bases, with 13 bases left between them. The CDR3 is CASSLGRRGTEAFF. In nucleotides, the CDR3 is TGTGCCAGCAGCTTAGGGCGGAGGGGAACTGAAGCTTTCTTT.

J is TRBJ1-5 and V is TRBV20-1; D gene ambiguous. There are 14 residues in the CDR3. CDR1 DFQATT and CDR2 SNEGSKA come from the germline V gene (reference sequence). V lost 5 bases and J 6 bases, leaving 17 bases between the germline ends. CDR3 DNA sequence: TGCAGTGCTGGACCTCCGGCTGGAAGTCAGCCCCAGCATTTT. It yields the protein CSAGPPAGSQPQHF.

This clonotype was counted many times. The V gene is TRBV7-8, the J gene TRBJ1-6, with 9 positions matching TRBD1. CDR1 is SGHVS and CDR2 is FQNEAQ in the germline V gene. The CDR3 length is 17 residues. The trim removed 5 bases at V and 7 bases at J, leaving 12 bases unmatched. CDR3 in amino acids: CASSPERTGTGNSPLHF. The CDR3 region has the DNA TGTGCCAGCAGCCCTGAACGAACGGGGACAGGGAATTCACCCCTCCACTTT.

In its sample, this clonotype was seen many times. The rearrangement joins TRBV6-5 to TRBJ1-5; no clear D gene. Germline CDR1 and CDR2: MNHEY and SVGAGI. V lost 6 bases to trimming and J lost 6 bases, with 12 bases between them. The CDR3 spans 13 residues. The DNA of the CDR3 is TGTGCCAGCAGCCGATCCGCCGGTCAGCCCCAGCATTTT. It yields the protein CASSRSAGQPQHF.

This clonotype appeared many times. CDR3 protein: CASNLAGTLSYEQYF. The DNA of the CDR3 is TGTGCCAGCAACCTAGCCGGGACTCTAAGTTACGAGCAGTACTTC. The V and J genes are TRBV5-5 and TRBJ2-7; possible D gene TRBD2, 6 bases. The CDR3 sequence is 15 residues long. The V end lost 6 bases, the J end lost 4 bases, and 20 bases lay between the germline ends. Germline CDR1 and CDR2: SGHKS and YYEKEE (reference sequence).

This clonotype showed up many times. The J gene is TRBJ1-1, the V gene TRBV12-3 or TRBV12-4, with a weak D call TRBD1 (6 bases). V was shortened by 8 bases and J by 5 bases, with 18 bases between the two germline ends. There are 14 residues in the CDR3. CDR3 coding DNA: TGTGCCAGCCATCCAGGGGTTTTGGCGACTGAAGCTTTCTTT. Its translation: CASHPGVLATEAFF.

V usage is TRBV23-1 and J usage is TRBJ2-4, with 8 bases matching TRBD1. Being an ORF, TRBV23-1 has a function that is uncertain. V lost 6 bases, J lost 1 base, and 20 bases stayed unmatched. This CDR3 contains 20 residues. CDR3 DNA: TGCGCCAGCAGAGTCATGGGTGGAGACAGGGGCACGCTGGCCAAAAACATTCAGTACTTC. The encoded protein is CASRVMGGDRGTLAKNIQYF.

This clonotype has at least ten counts. The V gene is TRBV11-3, the J gene TRBJ2-5; perhaps TRBD1 as D (6 bases). Germline V gives CDR1 SGHNT, CDR2 YENEEA. The CDR3 sequence is 13 residues long. V was shortened by 4 bases and J by 4 bases, with 10 bases between the two germline ends. The CDR3: CASSSQGLETQYF. The CDR3 DNA reads TGTGCCAGCAGCTCACAGGGATTAGAGACCCAGTACTTC.

To note about this clonotype: Germline is not matched at one junction end, which may reflect a read error. The chain couples TRBV5-1 to TRBJ2-5; D is ambiguous. Per the germline V gene, CDR1 is SGHRS and CDR2 is YFSETQ. The CDR3 runs to 15 residues. The CDR3 DNA is TGCGCCAGCAGCCCGCAAGGTCGGGTCCAAGAGACCCACTACTTC. Protein product: CASSPQGRVQETHYF.

The rearrangement links TRBV5-5 to TRBJ2-3; possibly TRBD2 for D (6 bases). The V and J ends lost 4 bases and 6 bases respectively, with 12 bases between them. This CDR3 region has 13 residues. Per germline, CDR1 SGHKS and CDR2 YYEKEE (reference sequence). Written as DNA, the CDR3 is TGTGCCAGCAGCGCTCACCTAGCGGATACGCAGTATTTT. Translated: CASSAHLADTQYF.

This clonotype has ten or more counts. The chain carries TRBV28 and TRBJ2-7, with TRBD1 matching over 8 bases. This CDR3 contains 13 residues. CDR1 and CDR2 (germline): MDHEN, SYDVKM. V was clipped by 10 bases and J by 6 bases; unmatched bases: 11. DNA for the CDR3: TGTGCCACCCTGGACAGGGTAGGGCTCGAGCAGTACGTC. Its protein is CATLDRVGLEQYV.

This clonotype has at least ten counts. The V call is TRBV7-9, the J call TRBJ2-3, with D possibly being TRBD2 (6 bases). Trimming removed 10 bases at V and 4 bases at J, with 24 bases between. Germline CDR1 SEHNR, CDR2 FQNEAQ (reference sequence). This CDR3 has 16 amino acids. CDR3: CATSPPGVRNPDTQYF. DNA for the CDR3: TGTGCCACCTCTCCCCCGGGGGTCCGTAACCCAGATACGCAGTATTTT.

The chain recombines TRBV2 with TRBJ2-1; D remains ambiguous. CDR3 length equals 15 residues. From germline, CDR1 is SNHLY and CDR2 FYNNEI. Trimming took off 1 base at V and 2 bases at J, with 9 bases between the two ends. The CDR3 DNA reads TGTGCCAGCAGTGAAGACCCGGGTACCTACAATGAGCAGTTCTTC. Residues: CASSEDPGTYNEQFF. The whole variable domain, filled in from reference TRBV2 and TRBJ2-1, reads EPEVTQTPSHQVTQMGQEVILRCVPISNHLYFYWYRQILGQKVEFLVSFYNNEISEKSEIFDDQFSVERPDGSNFTLKIRSTKLEDSAMYFCASSEDPGTYNEQFFGPGTRLTVL.

The chain couples TRBV7-2 to TRBJ1-1, with D hard to call. CDR1 is SGHTA and CDR2 is FQGNSA in the germline V gene. V lost 6 bases to trimming and J lost 1 base, with 9 bases between them. The CDR3 loop spans 13 amino acids. The CDR3 DNA is TGTGCCAGCAGTCCCCACTCGAACACTGAAGCTTTCTTT. This translates into CASSPHSNTEAFF. Full variable domain (remainder filled in from reference TRBV7-2 and TRBJ1-1): GAGVSQSPSNKVTEKGKDVELRCDPISGHTALYWYRQSLGQGLEFLIYFQGNSAPDKSGLPSDRFSAERTGGSVSTLTIQRTQQEDSAVYLCASSPHSNTEAFFGQGTRLTVV.

The rearrangement uses TRBV18 and TRBJ1-2; 11 positions agree with TRBD1. The V and J ends lost 1 base and 5 bases, in that order; junction bases with no gene match: 9. Germline V CDR1 and CDR2: KGHSH, LQKENI. This CDR3 has 17 residues. The CDR3 DNA follows: TGTGCCAGCTCACCACGTACTCGGGACAGGGGGACGTATGGCTACACCTTC. As protein: CASSPRTRDRGTYGYTF.

V is TRBV28 and J is TRBJ1-2, with D possibly TRBD1 on 6 matching bases. CDR1 is MDHEN and CDR2 is SYDVKM in the germline V gene. Trimming stripped 5 bases from V and 4 bases from J, with 17 bases between. This CDR3 is 15 amino acids long. CDR3 nucleotides: TGTGCCAGCAGTGGTGGGGGCCATATACTCTATGGCTACACCTTC. This encodes CASSGGGHILYGYTF.

CDR3 loop: CSVDKGAWNTEAFF. DNA of the CDR3: TGCAGCGTGGACAAGGGGGCGTGGAACACTGAAGCTTTCTTT. The chain carries TRBV29-1 and TRBJ1-1; 7 bases agree with TRBD1. The V gene end was trimmed by 6 bases and the J gene end by 1 base; junction bases not matched to a gene: 8. Per the germline V gene, CDR1 is SQVTM and CDR2 is ANQGSEA. The CDR3 is 14 residues long.

The sample holds many counts of this clonotype. The rearrangement joins TRBV5-1 to TRBJ1-2; 8 nucleotides line up with TRBD1. The germline CDR1 and CDR2 sequences are SGHRS and YFSETQ. The CDR3 has 13 amino acids. The V gene end was trimmed by 6 bases and the J gene end by 6 bases; junction bases not matched to a gene: 7. CDR3 loop: CASTRPDRDGYTF. Written as DNA, the CDR3 is TGCGCCAGCACTCGCCCGGACAGGGATGGCTACACCTTC.

The chain is built from TRBV30 and TRBJ2-2; D tentatively reads TRBD1 or TRBD2 (6 bases each). This CDR3 has 16 amino acids. Germline V lookup: CDR1 GTSNPN, CDR2 SVGIG (reference sequence). Between the trimmed V and J ends, which lost 0 bases and 3 bases, there was a span of 14 bases. The CDR3 protein is CAWSVLEGGDTGELFF. The CDR3 DNA reads TGTGCCTGGAGTGTACTGGAGGGGGGCGACACCGGGGAGCTGTTTTTT.

This clonotype was counted many times. This chain uses TRBV10-3 with TRBJ2-5; D remains unclear. The germline V and J ends were trimmed by 0 bases and 0 bases, with 14 bases remaining between them. Per the germline V gene, CDR1 is ENHRY and CDR2 is SYGVKD. CDR3 length: 17 amino acids. The CDR3: CAISESGLGRYQETQYF. CDR3 DNA sequence: TGTGCCATCAGTGAGTCCGGTCTGGGCCGGTACCAAGAGACCCAGTACTTC.

This clonotype was counted ten times or more. The V call is TRBV6-2 or TRBV6-3, the J call TRBJ2-7; the match to TRBD1 covers 8 bases. The J segment lost 4 bases and the V segment lost 6 bases, leaving 8 bases of the junction unmatched. The germline CDR1 and CDR2 sequences are MNHEY and SVGEGT. The CDR3 spans 14 residues. In DNA form, the CDR3 reads TGTGCCAGCAGCCACGCACAGGGGGTTTACGAGCAGTACTTC. This gives the protein CASSHAQGVYEQYF.

This clonotype was detected many times. The J gene is TRBJ2-1, the V gene TRBV20-1; TRBD2 matches 7 bases. Germline V gene lookup returns CDR1 DFQATT and CDR2 SNEGSKA (reference sequence). J gave up 8 bases and V 6 bases, and 10 bases lay outside the gene matches. The CDR3 contains 13 residues. The CDR3 sequence: CSANRDYWDEQFF. CDR3 coding DNA: TGCAGTGCGAACCGGGACTACTGGGATGAGCAGTTCTTC.

This clonotype showed up many times. CDR3 region: CASSPAKDYGYTF. Written as DNA, the CDR3 is TGTGCCAGTAGCCCGGCCAAGGACTATGGCTACACCTTC. The chain is built from TRBV19 and TRBJ1-2; D unclear. Germline V gene data show CDR1 as LNHDA and CDR2 as SQIVND (reference sequence). This CDR3 has 13 amino acids. V lost 6 bases, J lost 3 bases, and 11 bases lay in between.

This clonotype occurred many times. CDR3 DNA sequence: TGCAGCATCTCAAACGGAGACTTGGGGGCCAATGAGCAGTTCTTC. Translating it yields CSISNGDLGANEQFF. The V call is TRBV29-1, the J call TRBJ2-1, with D maybe TRBD1 (6 bases). Trimming shortened V by 8 bases and J by 6 bases, and 23 bases separated the two germline ends. The CDR3 sequence is 15 residues long. CDR1 is SQVTM and CDR2 is ANQGSEA in the germline V gene.

This clonotype has only a few counts. The chain joins TRBV20-1 to TRBJ2-2; D is perhaps TRBD1 or TRBD2 (5 bases each). Germline V CDR1 and CDR2: DFQATT, SNEGSKA (reference sequence). CDR3 length: 14 amino acids. V lost 5 bases and J lost 1, with 11 bases in between. As DNA, the CDR3 is TGCAGTGCTTGGGGACCCCGGAACACCGGGGAGCTGTTTTTT. Its protein is CSAWGPRNTGELFF.

This clonotype was observed many times. V and J are TRBV20-1 and TRBJ1-2; D might be TRBD1 (6 bases). This CDR3 is built from 14 residues. Per the germline V gene, CDR1 is DFQATT and CDR2 is SNEGSKA (reference sequence). Trimming took off 3 bases at V and 4 bases at J, with 15 bases between the two ends. The CDR3 loop is CSASATGTGYGYTF. CDR3 sequence (DNA): TGCAGTGCTAGCGCCACAGGGACGGGCTATGGCTACACCTTC.

This clonotype was counted between two and nine times. The chain links TRBV5-1 to TRBJ2-1; either TRBD1 or TRBD2 may supply D (6 bases each). The V and J ends lost 1 base and 1 base respectively, with 18 bases between them. The CDR3 extends over 18 amino acids. Germline assignment: CDR1 SGHRS and CDR2 YFSETQ. The DNA for the CDR3 is TGCGCCAGCAGCTTGAATGGGGGGCACAGGTCTTCCTACAATGAGCAGTTCTTC. As protein: CASSLNGGHRSSYNEQFF. The variable domain in full, with the rest retrieved from reference TRBV5-1 and TRBJ2-1, is KAGVTQTPRYLIKTRGQQVTLSCSPISGHRSVSWYQQTPGQGLQFLFEYFSETQRNKGNFPGRFSGRQFSNSRSEMNVSTLELGDSALYLCASSLNGGHRSSYNEQFFGPGTRLTVL.

In this sample, this clonotype turned up many times. The chain carries TRBV15 and TRBJ2-5; no firm D call. The CDR3 covers 14 residues. V gave up 8 bases and J gave up 2 bases, with 15 bases separating them. The germline CDR1 and CDR2 sequences are LNHNV and YYDKDF (reference sequence). The chain's CDR3 is CATSPRITQETQYF. DNA of the CDR3: TGTGCCACCTCGCCGCGCATCACTCAAGAGACCCAGTACTTC.

A few counts support this clonotype. The J gene is TRBJ1-5, the V gene TRBV7-2; 7 bases are a match to TRBD1. The V gene's germline CDR1 is SGHTA and CDR2 FQGNSA. With 4 bases clipped from V and 6 bases from J, the junction kept 9 bases outside the gene matches. CDR3 size: 15 residues. This CDR3 is CASSSIGTAGQPQHF. As DNA, the CDR3 is TGTGCCAGCAGCTCCATCGGGACAGCCGGTCAGCCCCAGCATTTT.

V and J are TRBV15 and TRBJ2-6, with a tentative D call TRBD2 (5 bases). The CDR3 covers 17 residues. CDR1 is LNHNV and CDR2 is YYDKDF in the germline V gene (reference sequence). Trimming took 2 bases from V and 3 from J, leaving 14 bases between them. The CDR3 DNA is TGTGCCACCAGCAGAAGTGGTTCGGGGATTGGGGCCAACGTCCTGACTTTC. Amino acid sequence: CATSRSGSGIGANVLTF.